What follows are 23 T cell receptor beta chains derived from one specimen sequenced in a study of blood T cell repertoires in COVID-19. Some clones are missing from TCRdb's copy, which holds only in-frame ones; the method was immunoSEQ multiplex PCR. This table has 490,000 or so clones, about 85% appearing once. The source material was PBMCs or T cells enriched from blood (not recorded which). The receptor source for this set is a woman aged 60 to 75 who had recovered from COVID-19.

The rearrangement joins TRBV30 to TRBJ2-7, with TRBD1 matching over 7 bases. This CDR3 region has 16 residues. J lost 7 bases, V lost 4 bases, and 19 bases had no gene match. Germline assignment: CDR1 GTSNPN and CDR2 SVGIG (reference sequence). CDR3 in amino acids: CAWNPRGQGLFKEQYF. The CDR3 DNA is TGTGCCTGGAACCCAAGGGGGCAGGGTCTCTTTAAGGAGCAGTACTTC.

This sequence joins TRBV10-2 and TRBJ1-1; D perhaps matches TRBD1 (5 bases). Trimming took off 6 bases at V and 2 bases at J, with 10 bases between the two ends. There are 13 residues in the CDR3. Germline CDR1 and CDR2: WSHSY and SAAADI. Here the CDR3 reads CASRDWTNTEAFF. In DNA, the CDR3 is TGCGCCAGCAGAGACTGGACAAACACTGAAGCTTTCTTT.

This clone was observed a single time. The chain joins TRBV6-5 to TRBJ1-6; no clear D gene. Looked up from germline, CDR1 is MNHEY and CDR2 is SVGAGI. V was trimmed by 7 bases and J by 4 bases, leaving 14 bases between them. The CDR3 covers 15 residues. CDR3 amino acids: CASKPGVRYNSPLHF. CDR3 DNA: TGTGCCAGCAAACCAGGCGTCCGGTATAATTCACCCCTCCACTTT.

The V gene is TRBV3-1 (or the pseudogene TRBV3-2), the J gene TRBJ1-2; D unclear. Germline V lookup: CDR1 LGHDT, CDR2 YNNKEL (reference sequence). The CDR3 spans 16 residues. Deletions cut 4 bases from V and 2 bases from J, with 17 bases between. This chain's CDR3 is CASSPLYPKLNYGYTF. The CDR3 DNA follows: TGTGCCAGCAGCCCGCTGTACCCTAAATTAAACTATGGCTACACCTTC.

This CDR3 reads CASSLGRGLTDTQYF. As DNA, the CDR3 is TGTGCCAGCAGCTTAGGTCGGGGGTTGACAGATACGCAGTATTTT. The chain joins TRBV7-8 to TRBJ2-3, with D tentatively TRBD2 (6 bases). V was pared by 1 base and J by 3 bases, with 11 bases between. The CDR3 extends over 15 amino acids. Germline CDR1 reads SGHVS; CDR2 reads FQNEAQ.

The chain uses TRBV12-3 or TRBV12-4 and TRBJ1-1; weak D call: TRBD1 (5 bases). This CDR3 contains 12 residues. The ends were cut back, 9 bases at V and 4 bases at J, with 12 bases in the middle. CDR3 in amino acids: CASQRGPTEAFF. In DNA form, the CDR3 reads TGTGCCAGTCAAAGGGGCCCCACTGAAGCTTTCTTT.

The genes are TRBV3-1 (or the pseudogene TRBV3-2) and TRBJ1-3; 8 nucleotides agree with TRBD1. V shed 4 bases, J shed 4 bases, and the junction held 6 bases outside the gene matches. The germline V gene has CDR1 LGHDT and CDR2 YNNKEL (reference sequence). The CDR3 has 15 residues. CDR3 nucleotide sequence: TGTGCCAGCAGCCCGACCCGGGACAGGGGAAACACCATATATTTT. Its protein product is CASSPTRDRGNTIYF.

DNA of the CDR3: TGTGCCAGCAGCCAACAGGGTTATGGCTACACCTTC. Protein: CASSQQGYGYTF. The V gene is TRBV7-9, the J gene TRBJ1-2; D is perhaps TRBD1 (6 bases). The CDR3 is 12 residues long. Germline V gene lookup returns CDR1 SEHNR and CDR2 FQNEAQ (reference sequence). The V and J ends lost 5 bases and 5 bases respectively, with 9 bases between them. Full variable domain (outside the CDR3, taken from reference TRBV7-9 and TRBJ1-2): DTGVSQNPRHKITKRGQNVTFRCDPISEHNRLYWYRQTLGQGPEFLTYFQNEAQLEKSRLLSDRFSAERPKGSFSTLEIQRTEQGDSAMYLCASSQQGYGYTFGSGTRLTVV.

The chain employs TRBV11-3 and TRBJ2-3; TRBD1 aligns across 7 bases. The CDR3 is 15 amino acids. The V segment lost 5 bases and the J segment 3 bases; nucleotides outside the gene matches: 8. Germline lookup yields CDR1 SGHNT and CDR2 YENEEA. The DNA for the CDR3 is TGTGCCAGCAGCCCGAGTTCGGGACAGACAGATACGCAGTATTTT. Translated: CASSPSSGQTDTQYF.

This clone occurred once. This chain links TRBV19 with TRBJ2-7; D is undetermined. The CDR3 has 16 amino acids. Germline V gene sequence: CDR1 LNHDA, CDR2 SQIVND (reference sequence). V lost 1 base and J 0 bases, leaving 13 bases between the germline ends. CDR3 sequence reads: CASSIVATASSYEQYF. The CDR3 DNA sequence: TGTGCCAGTAGTATAGTCGCAACAGCCAGCTCCTACGAGCAGTACTTC.

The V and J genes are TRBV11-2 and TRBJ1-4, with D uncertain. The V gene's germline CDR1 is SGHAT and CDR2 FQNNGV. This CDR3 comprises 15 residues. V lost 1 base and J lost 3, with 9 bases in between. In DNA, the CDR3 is TGTGCCAGCAGCTTAGGGCAGTACGCTAATGAAAAACTGTTTTTT. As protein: CASSLGQYANEKLFF.

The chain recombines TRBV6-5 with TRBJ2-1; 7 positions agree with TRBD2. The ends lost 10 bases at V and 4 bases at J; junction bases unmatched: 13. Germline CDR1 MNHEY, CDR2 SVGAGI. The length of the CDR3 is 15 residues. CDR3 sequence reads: CAMAEWGEGYNEQFF. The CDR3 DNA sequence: TGTGCCATGGCGGAGTGGGGGGAGGGGTACAATGAGCAGTTCTTC.

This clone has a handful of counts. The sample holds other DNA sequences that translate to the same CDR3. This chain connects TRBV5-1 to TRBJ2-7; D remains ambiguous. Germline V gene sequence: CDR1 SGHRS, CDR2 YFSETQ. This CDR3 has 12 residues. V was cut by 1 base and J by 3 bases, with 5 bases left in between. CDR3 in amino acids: CASSLPGYEQYF. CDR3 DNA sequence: TGCGCCAGCAGCTTGCCGGGCTACGAGCAGTACTTC.

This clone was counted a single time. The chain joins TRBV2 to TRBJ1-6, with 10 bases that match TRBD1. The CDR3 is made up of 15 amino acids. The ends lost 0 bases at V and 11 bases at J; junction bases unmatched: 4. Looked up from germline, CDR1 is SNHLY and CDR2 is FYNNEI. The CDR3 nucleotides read TGTGCCAGCAGTGAAGCGGGGGACAGGGGAACACCCCTCCACTTT. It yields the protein CASSEAGDRGTPLHF.

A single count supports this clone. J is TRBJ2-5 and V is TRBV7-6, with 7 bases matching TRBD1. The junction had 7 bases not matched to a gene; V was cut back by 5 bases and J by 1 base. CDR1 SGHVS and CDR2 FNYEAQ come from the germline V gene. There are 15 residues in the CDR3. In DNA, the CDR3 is TGTGCCAGCAGCCTATTTGGGACAGCCCAAGAGACCCAGTACTTC. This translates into CASSLFGTAQETQYF.

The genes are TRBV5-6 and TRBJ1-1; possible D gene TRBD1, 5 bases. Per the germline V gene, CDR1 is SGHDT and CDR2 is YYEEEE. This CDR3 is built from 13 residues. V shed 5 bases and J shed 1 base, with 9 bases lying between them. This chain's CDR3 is CASRGLGNTEAFF. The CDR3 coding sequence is TGTGCCAGCAGGGGACTGGGGAACACTGAAGCTTTCTTT. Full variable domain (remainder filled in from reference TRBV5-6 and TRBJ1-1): DAGVTQSPTHLIKTRGQQVTLRCSPKSGHDTVSWYQQALGQGPQFIFQYYEEEERQRGNFPDRFSGHQFPNYSSELNVNALLLGDSALYLCASRGLGNTEAFFGQGTRLTVV.

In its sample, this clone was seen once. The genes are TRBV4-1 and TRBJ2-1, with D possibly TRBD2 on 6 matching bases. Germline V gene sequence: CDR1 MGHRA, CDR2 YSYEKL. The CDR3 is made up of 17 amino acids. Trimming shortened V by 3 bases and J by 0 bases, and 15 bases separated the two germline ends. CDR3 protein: CASSHGRDGSSYNEQFF. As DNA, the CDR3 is TGCGCCAGCAGCCATGGCCGGGACGGGAGCTCCTACAATGAGCAGTTCTTC.

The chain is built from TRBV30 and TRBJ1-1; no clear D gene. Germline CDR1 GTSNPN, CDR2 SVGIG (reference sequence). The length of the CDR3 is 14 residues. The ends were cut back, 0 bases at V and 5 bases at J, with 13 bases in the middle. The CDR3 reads CAWSVRLGRTEAFF. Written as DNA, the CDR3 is TGTGCCTGGAGTGTAAGGCTGGGGAGAACTGAAGCTTTCTTT.

DNA for the CDR3: TGTGCCAGCAGCTCAGGACAGAGCTCTGGAAACACCATATATTTT. Protein: CASSSGQSSGNTIYF. The genes are TRBV7-9 and TRBJ1-3; tentative D call: TRBD1 (6 bases). CDR1 is SEHNR and CDR2 is FQNEAQ in the germline V gene (reference sequence). V lost 4 bases, J lost 0 bases, and 10 bases lay in between. The CDR3 contains 15 residues.

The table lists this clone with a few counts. CDR3 bases: TGTGCCTGGAGCCAGGGTTTCGGGGAGCTGTTTTTT. This translates into CAWSQGFGELFF. The chain employs TRBV30 and TRBJ2-2; weak D call: TRBD1 (5 bases). V was shortened by 3 bases and J by 7 bases, with 9 bases between the two germline ends. Germline CDR1 reads GTSNPN; CDR2 reads SVGIG (reference sequence). This CDR3 spans 12 amino acids.

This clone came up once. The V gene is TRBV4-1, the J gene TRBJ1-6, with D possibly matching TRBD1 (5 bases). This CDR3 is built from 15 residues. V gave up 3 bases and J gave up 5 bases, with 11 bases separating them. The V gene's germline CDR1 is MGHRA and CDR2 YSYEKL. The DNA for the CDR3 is TGCGCCAGCAGCCAGTTGGGACTGCATAATTCACCCCTCCACTTT. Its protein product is CASSQLGLHNSPLHF.

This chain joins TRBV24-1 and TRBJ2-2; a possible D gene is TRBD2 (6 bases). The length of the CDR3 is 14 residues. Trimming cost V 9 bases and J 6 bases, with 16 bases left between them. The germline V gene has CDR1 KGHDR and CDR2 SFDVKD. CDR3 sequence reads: CATSPSGEAGELFF. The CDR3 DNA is TGTGCCACCTCCCCATCGGGGGAAGCCGGGGAGCTGTTTTTT.

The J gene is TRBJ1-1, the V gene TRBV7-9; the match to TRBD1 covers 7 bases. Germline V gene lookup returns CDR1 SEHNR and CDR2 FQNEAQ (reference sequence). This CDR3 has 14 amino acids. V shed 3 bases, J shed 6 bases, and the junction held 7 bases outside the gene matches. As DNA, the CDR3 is TGTGCCAGCAGCTTGGGACAGACGGTGGCTGAAGCTTTCTTT. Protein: CASSLGQTVAEAFF. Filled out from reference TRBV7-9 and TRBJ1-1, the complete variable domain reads DTGVSQNPRHKITKRGQNVTFRCDPISEHNRLYWYRQTLGQGPEFLTYFQNEAQLEKSRLLSDRFSAERPKGSFSTLEIQRTEQGDSAMYLCASSLGQTVAEAFFGQGTRLTVV.